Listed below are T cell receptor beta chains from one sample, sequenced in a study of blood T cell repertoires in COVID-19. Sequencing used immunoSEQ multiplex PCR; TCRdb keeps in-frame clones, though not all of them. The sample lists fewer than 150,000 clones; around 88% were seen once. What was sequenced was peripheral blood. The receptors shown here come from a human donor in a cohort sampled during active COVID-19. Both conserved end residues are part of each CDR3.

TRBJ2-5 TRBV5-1 CASSCPSGGLCETQYF
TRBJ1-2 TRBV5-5 CASSFGGNSGYTF
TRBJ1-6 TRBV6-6 CASSRPRTGASYNSPLHF
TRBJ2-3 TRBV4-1 CASSQDSAGGTDTQYF
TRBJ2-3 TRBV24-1 CATSDPLAPTGRDTQYF
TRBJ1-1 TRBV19 CASSALTGRWGAFF
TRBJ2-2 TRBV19 CASSRGITGELFF
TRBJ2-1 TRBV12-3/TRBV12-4 CASSASGGEQFF
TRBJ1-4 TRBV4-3 CASSQDRWRVEKLFF
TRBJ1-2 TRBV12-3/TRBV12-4 CASSLGTGIYTF
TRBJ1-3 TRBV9 CASSETGPGNTIYF
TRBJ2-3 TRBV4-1 CASSQPGEGSDTQYF
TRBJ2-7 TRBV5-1 CASSFRTGLAYEQYF
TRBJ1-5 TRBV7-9 CASSGQGAQPQHF
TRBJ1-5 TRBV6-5 CASRRDSYSNQPQHF
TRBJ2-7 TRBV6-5 CASQEGQGPYEQYF
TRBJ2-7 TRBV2 CASSGRGVYEQYF
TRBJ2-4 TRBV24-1 CATSDLITRPAKNIQYF
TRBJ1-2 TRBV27 CASSLTGEYGYTF
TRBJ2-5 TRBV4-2 CASSPGPSETQYF
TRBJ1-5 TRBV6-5 CASRSLGGLNQPQHF
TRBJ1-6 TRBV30 CAWSVTGGNSPLHF
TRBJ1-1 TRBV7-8 CASSLGQGNTEAFF
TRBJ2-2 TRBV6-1 CASTRTGELFF
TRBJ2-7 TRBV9 CASSVQQGPVYEQYF
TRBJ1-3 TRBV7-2 CASTRGTASGNTIYF
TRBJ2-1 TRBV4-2 CASSPSGTGTYNEQFF
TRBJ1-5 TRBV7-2 CASTRTGGGHQPQHF
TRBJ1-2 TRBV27 CASSLGTGEYGYTF
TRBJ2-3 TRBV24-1 CATSAGGTDTQYF
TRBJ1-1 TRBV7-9 CASSLGQSNTEAFF
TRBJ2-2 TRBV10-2 CASSSRDTGELFF
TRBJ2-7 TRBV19 CASSLSGQGYPYEQYF
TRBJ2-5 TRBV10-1 CASERTGEEAQYF
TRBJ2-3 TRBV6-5 CASSSGGGFTDTQYF
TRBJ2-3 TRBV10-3 CAISDGDGAGADTQYF